This is a list of T cell receptor beta chains from one sample in a study of long-term antiretroviral therapy in people with HIV. This table comes from immunoSEQ multiplex PCR, and its TCRdb copy is limited to in-frame clones, with some not included. The data hold some 30,000 clones, with 85% observed a single time. Sequencing used unsorted PBMCs, obtained approximately 3.3 years after starting antiretroviral therapy. The receptor set was obtained from a young man with HIV. Each CDR3 is given with its conserved first and last residue. The D gene is left open where the match is weak. Clone size is shown for a subset of rows, as once, few, many or a class of expanded clone.

>.|.|TRBJ2-7|TRBV7-9
TGTGCCAGCAGCTTACCCCTTCCGAGGGAGTCATCCTACGAGCAGTACTTC
CASSLPLPRESSYEQYF
>.|.|TRBJ1-1|TRBV18
TGTGCCAGCTCACCAGGCCAGGGATACACTGAAGCTTTCTTT
CASSPGQGYTEAFF
>.|.|TRBJ1-4|TRBV5-1
TGCGCCAGCAGCTTGGACGTTGGTGAAAAACTGTTTTTT
CASSLDVGEKLFF
>.|.|TRBJ1-1|TRBV6-6
TGTGCCTCCCGAGGGAGGGAGAACACTGAAGCTTTCTTT
CASRGRENTEAFF
>.|.|TRBJ2-7|TRBV5-1
TGCGCCAGCAGCTCGGGAGCCTACGAGCAGTACTTC
CASSSGAYEQYF
>.|.|TRBJ2-3|TRBV4-1
TGCGCCAGCAGCCAAGATGGGGGGCGAGGTACGCAGTATTTT
CASSQDGGRGTQYF
>.|.|TRBJ1-3|TRBV9
TGTGCCAGCAGCCCAGCAGGGACTGGAAACACCATATATTTT
CASSPAGTGNTIYF
>TRBD2|.|TRBJ2-7|TRBV28
TGTGCCAGCAGTTTACCGGGACTAGCCCACGAGCAGTACTTC
CASSLPGLAHEQYF
>.|few|TRBJ1-2|TRBV4-1
TGCGCCAGCAGCCAAGATTCGATGGTTTCGGCCGGCTACACCTTC
CASSQDSMVSAGYTF
>.|.|TRBJ2-1|TRBV27
TGTGCCAGCAGTTTATCCTCTCGTAGCTCCTACAATGAGCAGTTCTTC
CASSLSSRSSYNEQFF
>TRBD2|.|TRBJ2-3|TRBV5-1
TGCGCCAGCAGCTGGGGGACTAGCGGTTTATCGGATACGCAGTATTTT
CASSWGTSGLSDTQYF
>.|.|TRBJ1-2|TRBV10-3
TGTGCCATCAGTGAGTCTGGCGGCTACTATGGCTACACCTTC
CAISESGGYYGYTF
>.|.|TRBJ2-7|TRBV5-4
TGTGCCAGCAGCTTGGCAGCCGAGCAGTACTTC
CASSLAAEQYF
>TRBD2|.|TRBJ2-1|TRBV4-3
TGCGCCAGCAGCCCCTCCGGGACTAGTGGCCCGGTATCCTACAATGAGCAGTTCTTC
CASSPSGTSGPVSYNEQFF
>TRBD2|.|TRBJ2-1|TRBV14
TGTGCCAGCAGCCACCGCCTTTTGTGGGAGGGTTCCGATGAGCAGTTCTTC
CASSHRLLWEGSDEQFF
>TRBD1|.|TRBJ2-7|TRBV11-2
TGTGCCAGCAGCTTACGACAGGGGGACTACGAGCAGTACTTC
CASSLRQGDYEQYF
>.|.|TRBJ1-5|TRBV6-6
TGTGCCAGCACCCTTTCAAGCAATCAGCCCCAGCATTTT
CASTLSSNQPQHF
>.|.|TRBJ1-5|TRBV18
TGTGCCAGCTCACAGGGGAATAGCAATCAGCCCCAGCATTTT
CASSQGNSNQPQHF
>.|.|TRBJ1-3|TRBV5-1
TGCGCCAGCAGCAGGGACACCCAGGGTCCTGGAAACACCATATATTTT
CASSRDTQGPGNTIYF
>.|.|TRBJ2-7|TRBV5-1
TGCGCCAGCAGCCCATCTCCTGAGGCAATCTACGAGCAGTACTTC
CASSPSPEAIYEQYF
>.|.|TRBJ1-2|TRBV28
TGTGCCAGCAGTTTACAGCATGGCTATGGCTACACCTTC
CASSLQHGYGYTF
>.|.|TRBJ1-3|TRBV13
TGTGCCAGCAGAATAGGGGTTAATTCTGGAAACACCATATATTTT
CASRIGVNSGNTIYF
>.|.|TRBJ1-6|TRBV10-3
TGTGCCATCAGTGAAAGAGGGTCAGGATCACCCCTCCACTTT
CAISERGSGSPLHF
>.|.|TRBJ1-2|TRBV29-1
TGCAGCGTTGAATACGGCGGGGGCGCGAGGGGCTACACCTTC
CSVEYGGGARGYTF
>.|.|TRBJ2-1|TRBV4-1
TGCGCCAGCAGCCAAGATTCGCGGGAGCAGTTCTTC
CASSQDSREQFF
>.|.|TRBJ1-4|TRBV5-5
TGTGCCAGCAGCGCCTACAGGGAGACTGAAAAACTGTTTTTT
CASSAYRETEKLFF
>.|.|TRBJ2-7|TRBV28
TGTGCCAGCAGCCTTCCGGGGGGACAGAAGAGTTACGAGCAGTACTTC
CASSLPGGQKSYEQYF
>TRBD1|.|TRBJ1-5|TRBV19
TGTGCCAGTAGTTCAGCCCAGGACAGGGGTCGCAATCAGCCCCAGCATTTT
CASSSAQDRGRNQPQHF
>.|.|TRBJ1-1|TRBV7-2
TGTGCCAGCAGCTTAGAAGGGTGGACTGAAGCTTTCTTT
CASSLEGWTEAFF
>TRBD1|.|TRBJ2-7|TRBV5-1
TGCGCCAGCAGCCTAGGACAGGTCCTCCCCTACGAGCAGTACTTC
CASSLGQVLPYEQYF
>TRBD2|few|TRBJ2-1|TRBV7-9
TGTGCCAGCAGCGACCCCCTAGCGGGAGGGCCCTACAATGAGCAGTTCTTC
CASSDPLAGGPYNEQFF
>.|.|TRBJ2-7|TRBV5-4
TGTGCCAGCAGCTTGGTCCTTTCCGGGCCCTACGAGCAGTACTTC
CASSLVLSGPYEQYF
>TRBD1|once|TRBJ2-5|TRBV5-1
TGCGCCAGCAGCTTGGGGGAGAACTCAGGGGGAGAGACCCAGTACTTC
CASSLGENSGGETQYF
>TRBD1|few|TRBJ1-5|TRBV19
TGTGCCAGTAGTGGATACAGGGGCCATCAGCCCCAGCATTTT
CASSGYRGHQPQHF
>.|.|TRBJ1-1|TRBV7-9
TGTGCCAGCAGCTTTGACAACACTGAAGCTTTCTTT
CASSFDNTEAFF
>.|.|TRBJ1-1|TRBV9
TGTGCCAGCAGCCCCCTCGGGCGGGGCGAAGCTTTCTTT
CASSPLGRGEAFF
>TRBD1|.|TRBJ2-5|TRBV15
TGTGCCACCAGCGGGGACAGAACCCCCCAAGAGACCCAGTACTTC
CATSGDRTPQETQYF
>TRBD2|.|TRBJ2-1|TRBV6-5
TGTGCCAGCCAACTTAGCGGGGGCCCATACAATGAGCAGTTCTTC
CASQLSGGPYNEQFF
>TRBD1|.|TRBJ2-1|TRBV18
TGTGCCAGCTCACCTCCGGGACAGAAAAACAATGAGCAGTTCTTC
CASSPPGQKNNEQFF
>.|.|TRBJ1-2|TRBV6-5
TGTGCCAGCAGCCGAGGGGGGGGTGGTGGCTACACCTTC
CASSRGGGGGYTF
>.|.|TRBJ1-5|TRBV20-1
TGCAGTGCTGGGGGGGTGCCCCAGCATTTT
CSAGGVPQHF
>.|.|TRBJ1-1|TRBV6-5
TGTGCCAGCAGTTCCTTTATGAACACTGAAGCTTTCTTT
CASSSFMNTEAFF
>.|once|TRBJ1-2|TRBV6-5
TGTGCCAGCAGTTACGACCAGAACTATGGCTACACCTTC
CASSYDQNYGYTF
>.|.|TRBJ1-2|TRBV6-5
TGTGCCAGCAGTTACCCCGAAGGTTATGGCTACACCTTC
CASSYPEGYGYTF
>.|.|TRBJ2-7|TRBV25-1
TGTGCCAGCAGTGAAGCCGCAGGAGGTCTCTACGAGCAGTACTTC
CASSEAAGGLYEQYF
>.|.|TRBJ2-5|TRBV7-9
TGTGCCAGCAGCCATCGGATCGAAAAAGAGACCCAGTACTTC
CASSHRIEKETQYF
>.|.|TRBJ2-1|TRBV11-2
TGTGCCAGCACCGGGGAAGGCTACAATGAGCAGTTCTTC
CASTGEGYNEQFF
>.|.|TRBJ1-2|TRBV4-3
TGCGCCAGCAGCCAAGACGGAGGGGGGGTAGGTGGCTACACCTTC
CASSQDGGGVGGYTF
>.|.|TRBJ1-2|TRBV29-1
TGCAGCGTTACAGGGCCTCATGGCTACACCTTC
CSVTGPHGYTF
>TRBD1|once|TRBJ1-2|TRBV6-1
TGTGCCAGCATCTTGGACAGGTCTGGGGGGGGCTACACCTTC
CASILDRSGGGYTF
>.|.|TRBJ2-3|TRBV7-9
TGTGCCAGCAGCTTAGGTGTTACAGATACGCAGTATTTT
CASSLGVTDTQYF
>.|.|TRBJ1-1|TRBV13
TGTGCCAGCAGCTCCAACGCAGCGAACACTGAAGCTTTCTTT
CASSSNAANTEAFF
>.|.|TRBJ1-1|TRBV9
TGTGCCAGCAGCAGAGCACAGGACTTGAACACTGAAGCTTTCTTT
CASSRAQDLNTEAFF